This TCR beta chain was obtained from a study of identical twins. Whole-study results and caveats: Excess low generation probability was seen in twin-shared out-of-frame alpha sequences. Weaker excess twin sharing was seen among beta out-of-frame sequences.

CDR3 size: 18 residues. V was pared by 0 bases and J by 0 bases, with 15 bases between. Germline CDR1 is SGHTA and CDR2 is FQGNSA. Comments on this clonotype: Its antigen is undetermined.

TCRdb re-called the 5' RACE reads with MiXCR, one entry per CDR3 protein. The sample has 420,000 or so distinct CDR3 sequences; about a fifth are singletons. The chain carries TRBV7-2 and TRBJ2-1; D is uncertain. The sample was naive T cells sorted from blood. The TCR originated in a middle-aged man in good health. The CDR3 spells CASSLAATLRRSYNEQFF. The CDR3 nucleotides read TGTGCCAGCAGCTTAGCGGCGACACTCCGACGCTCCTACAATGAGCAGTTCTTC.